This TCR beta chain was captured in a study of CD8 T cells in ankylosing spondylitis. Study results and caveats: Matched ankylosing spondylitis synovial fluid reportedly contained a significantly enriched population of disease-linked clones. Certain motif variants had earlier been reported in reactive arthritis synovial fluid and blood. Ankylosing spondylitis blood appeared to be characterized by a TCR beta motif of fewer than ten highly homologous variants. Disease-linked clones bore a CD8+ phenotype and were relatively rare in peripheral blood.

Quantitative molecular-barcoded 5'-RACE generated the TCR beta libraries. One entry per CDR3 protein results from TCRdb running MiXCR on the 5' RACE reads. The table lists more than 100,000 distinct CDR3 sequences, under 20% of them singletons, with 25% to 40% in the top ten. With respect to this clonotype: The antigen remains undetermined. One junction end does not reproduce the germline sequence, and a read error may be involved.

This CDR3 has 15 residues. Germline V gene sequence: CDR1 SSHAT, CDR2 FNYEAQ (reference sequence). V and J are TRBV7-7 and TRBJ2-7; D is unclear. The clonotype was recovered from a male donor with ankylosing spondylitis. Sequenced sample: blood, either unsorted or a sorted T cell fraction (not recorded which). In nucleotides, the CDR3 is TGTGCTAGCAGCTTAAAAACCGCATGGGCCTACGAGCAGTACTTC. Translated: CASSLKTAWAYEQYF.